The 32 T cell receptor beta chains below were found in one sample sequenced in a study of identical twins. Using its own MiXCR run on the 5' RACE reads, TCRdb lists one record per CDR3 protein. The sample lists more than 600,000 distinct CDR3 sequences, about 20% occurring once. The sample was also linked to a second study, of T cells expressing NK-cell markers.

Sequencing was performed on PBMCs. Source of these receptors: a woman younger than 30 in good health.

This clonotype was seen more than once but under ten times. At one of its ends the junction is not consistent with the germline gene, which may arise from a read error. The chain uses TRBV12-3 or TRBV12-4 and TRBJ1-2, with 7 bases lining up with TRBD1. This CDR3 has 16 residues. The CDR3 loop reads CASSLAGTATNYGFTF. Written as DNA, the CDR3 is TGTGCCAGCAGTTTAGCGGGGACAGCTACTAACTATGGCTTCACCTTC.

This clonotype was seen a handful of times. This rearrangement joins TRBV5-4 to TRBJ2-3; 9 bases align to TRBD2. The CDR3 runs 16 residues. Germline trimming cut 4 bases from V and 8 bases from J; bases unmatched to any gene: 14. Germline V CDR1 and CDR2: SGHNT, YYREEE (reference sequence). CDR3 DNA: TGTGCCAGCAGCCCCCTAGGGAGCGGGGGGAGGGTTACGCAGTATTTT. Translation gives CASSPLGSGGRVTQYF.

This clonotype was picked up a small number of times. Here the CDR3 reads CASSQASLGEQETQYF. CDR3 in DNA: TGCGCCAGCAGCCAAGCTAGCTTGGGGGAACAAGAGACCCAGTACTTC. The chain combines TRBV4-1 with TRBJ2-5; D may be TRBD1 or TRBD2 (5 bases each). Germline V gene sequence: CDR1 MGHRA, CDR2 YSYEKL. The CDR3 is made up of 16 amino acids. V was clipped by 1 base and J by 2 bases, with 14 bases between them.

The chain combines TRBV6-1 with TRBJ2-7; 8 bases map to TRBD2. Trimming took 6 bases from V and 0 from J; bases not matched to a gene: 7. Germline CDR1 is MNHNS and CDR2 is SASEGT. The CDR3 contains 15 residues. The CDR3 region has the DNA TGTGCCAGCAGCGCAATAGCGGGAATCTCCTACGAGCAGTACTTC. Its translation is CASSAIAGISYEQYF.

The chain uses TRBV15 and TRBJ2-1; 10 bases match TRBD2. The V segment lost 1 base and the J segment 7 bases; nucleotides outside the gene matches: 4. CDR1 is LNHNV, CDR2 YYDKDF, per germline (reference sequence). This CDR3 has 15 amino acids. CDR3 residues: CATSRVAGGPNEQFF. DNA for the CDR3: TGTGCCACCAGCAGAGTAGCGGGGGGACCTAATGAGCAGTTCTTC.

J is TRBJ2-1 and V is TRBV3-1; D ambiguous. There are 19 residues in the CDR3. The V end was cut by 2 bases, the J end by 4 bases, with 24 bases between. From germline, CDR1 is LGHDT and CDR2 YNNKEL (reference sequence). In nucleotides, the CDR3 is TGTGCCAGCAGCCAACAACGAAAGGCTCGTGGAAAAACTTACAATGAGCAGTTCTTC. Protein sequence: CASSQQRKARGKTYNEQFF.

This clonotype was observed a few times. The J gene is TRBJ2-1, the V gene TRBV25-1, with D uncertain. Germline-derived CDR1 and CDR2 are MGHDK and SYGVNS. The CDR3 contains 13 residues. The ends were cut back, 5 bases at V and 4 bases at J, with 9 bases in the middle. The CDR3 nucleotides read TGTGCCAGCAGTAATCCTAGTTACAATGAGCAGTTCTTC. It translates to CASSNPSYNEQFF.

The chain couples TRBV6-4 to TRBJ2-1; 9 bases line up with TRBD2. Germline CDR1 and CDR2: MRHNA and SNTAGT. The CDR3 spans 16 residues. V shed 0 bases, J shed 4 bases, and the junction held 4 bases outside the gene matches. In DNA form, the CDR3 reads TGTGCCAGCAGTGACTCACTTAGCGGGGGATACAATGAGCAGTTCTTC. Protein: CASSDSLSGGYNEQFF.

This clonotype has more than one count but fewer than ten. This rearrangement joins TRBV12-3 or TRBV12-4 to TRBJ1-2, with D possibly matching TRBD1 (6 bases). V was cut by 6 bases and J by 5 bases, with 10 bases left in between. The CDR3 consists of 12 residues. The DNA for the CDR3 is TGTGCCAGCAGGAGAGGACAGTATGGCTACACCTTC. Protein product: CASRRGQYGYTF.

V gene TRBV11-3 combines with J gene TRBJ2-7; D may be TRBD2 (5 bases). Trimming left V 5 bases short and J 4 bases short, with 12 bases between. Germline V lookup: CDR1 SGHNT, CDR2 YENEEA. The CDR3 runs 13 residues. The CDR3 DNA reads as TGTGCCAGCAGCGGGAAGGAGGATTACGAGCAGTACTTC. This gives the protein CASSGKEDYEQYF.

This clonotype was observed a few times. The chain carries TRBV7-9 and TRBJ2-1; TRBD2 is a possible D gene (6 bases). Germline V lookup: CDR1 SEHNR, CDR2 FQNEAQ (reference sequence). V shed 3 bases and J shed 0 bases, with 15 bases lying between them. The CDR3 runs 17 residues. The CDR3 is CASSFPYSGSSYNEQFF. In DNA, the CDR3 is TGTGCCAGCAGCTTTCCTTATAGCGGTAGCTCCTACAATGAGCAGTTCTTC. The whole variable domain, remainder taken from reference TRBV7-9 and TRBJ2-1, is DTGVSQNPRHKITKRGQNVTFRCDPISEHNRLYWYRQTLGQGPEFLTYFQNEAQLEKSRLLSDRFSAERPKGSFSTLEIQRTEQGDSAMYLCASSFPYSGSSYNEQFFGPGTRLTVL.

The chain joins TRBV20-1 to TRBJ2-1, with TRBD2 identical over 10 bases. Germline V CDR1 and CDR2: DFQATT, SNEGSKA (reference sequence). There are 13 residues in the CDR3. V shed 3 bases and J 8 bases; nucleotides not matched to a gene: 4. In DNA form, the CDR3 reads TGCAGTGCTAGTATTAGCGGGGGGCATGAGCAGTTCTTC. This translates into CSASISGGHEQFF.

The chain joins TRBV5-6 to TRBJ2-1, with D possibly being TRBD2 (6 bases). The CDR3 spans 15 residues. Trimming cost V 4 bases and J 3 bases, with 14 bases left between them. Germline V gives CDR1 SGHDT, CDR2 YYEEEE. The CDR3 region is CASSPTERVYNEQFF. DNA for the CDR3: TGTGCCAGCAGCCCCACGGAGCGGGTCTACAATGAGCAGTTCTTC.

Only a few counts were recorded for this clonotype. J is TRBJ2-1 and V is TRBV6-5; 8 positions agree with TRBD2. V was clipped by 4 bases and J by 8 bases; unmatched bases: 7. In germline, CDR1 is MNHEY, CDR2 SVGAGI. The CDR3 has 14 residues. The CDR3 DNA reads as TGTGCCAGCAGTTTATCGGGGGGGGTAGATGAGCAGTTCTTC. It codes for CASSLSGGVDEQFF.

This clonotype was seen repeatedly, ten times or more. The CDR3 here is CSVEGGGMVGTEAFF. The DNA for the CDR3 is TGCAGCGTTGAAGGGGGGGGCATGGTAGGCACTGAAGCTTTCTTT. The chain is built from TRBV29-1 and TRBJ1-1; D may be TRBD1 (6 bases). The germline V and J ends were trimmed by 1 base and 4 bases, with 16 bases remaining between them. The CDR3 length is 15 residues. Germline CDR1 and CDR2: SQVTM and ANQGSEA.

This clonotype has ten or more counts. V is TRBV7-9 and J is TRBJ1-6; TRBD1 might be the D (6 bases). The CDR3 is 15 amino acids. Trimming pared 6 bases from V and 6 bases from J, leaving 15 bases between. From germline, CDR1 is SEHNR and CDR2 FQNEAQ (reference sequence). As DNA, the CDR3 is TGTGCCAGCAGTTCCTGGACAGAGATTAATTCACCCCTCCACTTT. Its translation is CASSSWTEINSPLHF.

This clonotype has a handful of counts. The genes are TRBV3-1 and TRBJ1-2; unclear D gene. Germline V CDR1 and CDR2: LGHDT, YNNKEL (reference sequence). The CDR3 consists of 15 residues. Trimming took off 1 base at V and 7 bases at J, with 16 bases between the two ends. The CDR3 sequence is CASSQGVGKSGGYTF. In DNA form, the CDR3 reads TGTGCCAGCAGCCAAGGTGTAGGGAAAAGCGGTGGCTACACCTTC.

The chain recombines TRBV27 with TRBJ2-3; D gene uncertain. Germline values: CDR1 MNHEY, CDR2 SMNVEV (reference sequence). The V and J ends lost 2 bases and 3 bases respectively, with 6 bases between them. CDR3 length: 13 amino acids. CDR3 region: CASSLRQTDTQYF. The CDR3 DNA reads as TGTGCCAGCAGTTTACGGCAGACAGATACGCAGTATTTT.

This clonotype occurred a few times. This chain uses TRBV6-2 or TRBV6-3 with TRBJ1-1; the D is unclear. V lost 1 base and J 3 bases, leaving 9 bases between the germline ends. The CDR3 has 14 amino acids. CDR1 is MNHEY, CDR2 SVGEGT, per germline. The CDR3 reads CASSYFEEDTEAFF. DNA for the CDR3: TGTGCCAGCAGTTACTTTGAGGAAGACACTGAAGCTTTCTTT.

The chain uses TRBV6-1 and TRBJ2-7; TRBD1 is a possible D gene (5 bases). Trimming pared 3 bases from V and 0 bases from J, leaving 9 bases between. The CDR3 is 14 residues long. The V gene's germline CDR1 is MNHNS and CDR2 SASEGT. CDR3 sequence: CASSDRVGSYEQYF. CDR3 nucleotide sequence: TGTGCCAGCAGTGACAGGGTGGGCTCCTACGAGCAGTACTTC.

This clonotype was found a few times. V usage is TRBV9 and J usage is TRBJ2-3; 7 nucleotides line up with TRBD2. CDR3 length: 14 amino acids. J was trimmed by 5 bases and V by 0 bases; bases with no gene match: 3. In germline, CDR1 is SGDLS, CDR2 YYNGEE. Here the CDR3 DNA reads TGTGCCAGCAGCGTAGGTTTAGCGGGAGATACGCAGTATTTT. Translated, it gives CASSVGLAGDTQYF.

This clonotype was picked up a small number of times. V gene TRBV10-1 combines with J gene TRBJ2-3; TRBD2 agrees at 8 bases. Germline values: CDR1 WNHNN, CDR2 SYGVQD (reference sequence). Trimming removed 3 bases from V and 2 bases from J; junction bases left unmatched: 7. The CDR3 is 16 amino acids. For the CDR3, the DNA is TGCGCCAGCAGTGACGGTCTAGCGGGCCCCACAGATACGCAGTATTTT. This codes for CASSDGLAGPTDTQYF.

This clonotype has only a few counts. The genes are TRBV20-1 and TRBJ1-4; 7 bases align to TRBD1. V lost 5 bases, J lost 2 bases, and 14 bases stayed unmatched. Germline assignment: CDR1 DFQATT and CDR2 SNEGSKA (reference sequence). This CDR3 contains 17 residues. This CDR3 is CSAEGALHGSTNEKLFF. CDR3 nucleotide sequence: TGCAGTGCTGAGGGGGCACTCCACGGGAGCACTAATGAAAAACTGTTTTTT.

In DNA form, the CDR3 reads TGCGCCAGCAGCTCCTCCACAACTTACACCGGGGAGCTGTTTTTT. Its translation is CASSSSTTYTGELFF. The chain joins TRBV5-1 to TRBJ2-2, with no clear D. V was clipped by 3 bases and J by 3 bases, with 12 bases between them. The germline V gene encodes CDR1 SGHRS and CDR2 YFSETQ. CDR3 size: 15 residues.

The chain has TRBV20-1 and TRBJ2-5; D possibly corresponds to TRBD2 (6 bases). The CDR3 sequence is 13 residues long. Trimming removed 0 bases at V and 9 bases at J, with 14 bases between. Germline V gene lookup returns CDR1 DFQATT and CDR2 SNEGSKA (reference sequence). CDR3 nucleotides: TGCAGTGCTAGAGATTTAGCTACGGGGGCCCAGTACTTC. It translates to CSARDLATGAQYF.

CDR3 protein: CASSSGTSGLTDTQYF. The DNA for the CDR3 is TGTGCCAGCAGCTCCGGGACTAGCGGCCTAACAGATACGCAGTATTTT. The rearrangement links TRBV7-9 to TRBJ2-3; 11 nucleotides match TRBD2. The CDR3 is 16 residues long. V gave up 4 bases and J gave up 3 bases; unmatched junction bases: 6. Germline lookup yields CDR1 SEHNR and CDR2 FQNEAQ (reference sequence).

This clonotype was found a few times. The chain links TRBV25-1 to TRBJ2-5; D could derive from TRBD1 or TRBD2 (5 bases each). The CDR3 sequence is 15 residues long. CDR1 and CDR2 (germline): MGHDK, SYGVNS. Trimming took off 1 base at V and 5 bases at J, with 14 bases between the two ends. The CDR3 DNA sequence: TGTGCCAGCAGTGAATTTTTATTCGGGGCCGAGACCCAGTACTTC. It translates to CASSEFLFGAETQYF. Variable domain in full (rest from reference TRBV25-1 and TRBJ2-5): EADIYQTPRYLVIGTGKKITLECSQTMGHDKMYWYQQDPGMELHLIHYSYGVNSTEKGDLSSESTVSRIRTEHFPLTLESARPSHTSQYLCASSEFLFGAETQYFGPGTRLLVL.

This clonotype has just a few counts. The chain uses TRBV20-1 and TRBJ1-1; D gene uncertain. Germline V gene data show CDR1 as DFQATT and CDR2 as SNEGSKA (reference sequence). The V and J ends lost 0 bases and 6 bases respectively, with 5 bases between them. This CDR3 comprises 11 residues. Written as DNA, the CDR3 is TGCAGTGCTAGAGACCCCTCTGAAGCTTTCTTT. This gives the protein CSARDPSEAFF.

The CDR3 sequence is CASRPQGGLLNQPQHF. Here the CDR3 DNA reads TGTGCCAGCAGGCCCCAGGGCGGACTACTCAATCAGCCCCAGCATTTT. The genes are TRBV7-2 and TRBJ1-5, with D possibly being TRBD1 (5 bases). The CDR3 runs to 16 residues. The germline V gene encodes CDR1 SGHTA and CDR2 FQGNSA. The V and J ends lost 6 bases and 3 bases respectively, with 18 bases between them.

This clonotype showed up just a few times. This chain joins TRBV7-9 and TRBJ1-2, with no clear D. The CDR3 is made up of 13 amino acids. CDR1 and CDR2 (germline): SEHNR, FQNEAQ (reference sequence). Trimming stripped 5 bases from V and 4 bases from J, with 11 bases between. The CDR3 is CASSPDGSYGYTF. CDR3 sequence (DNA): TGTGCCAGCAGCCCTGACGGGAGCTATGGCTACACCTTC.

This clonotype was recorded a few times. V is TRBV7-9 and J is TRBJ2-3; D gene unclear. CDR3 length: 13 amino acids. Trimming left V 8 bases short and J 6 bases short, with 15 bases between. Germline V gene lookup returns CDR1 SEHNR and CDR2 FQNEAQ (reference sequence). In DNA form, the CDR3 reads TGTGCCAGCGAACCCCCCCTCCCGGATACGCAGTATTTT. This gives the protein CASEPPLPDTQYF.

This clonotype has more than one count but fewer than ten. The CDR3 bases are TGCAGTGCTAGAGTGACGGGCCGGAACACCGGGGAGCTGTTTTTT. Translating gives CSARVTGRNTGELFF. This rearrangement joins TRBV20-1 to TRBJ2-2; D is uncertain. The germline V gene encodes CDR1 DFQATT and CDR2 SNEGSKA (reference sequence). The CDR3 runs to 15 residues. The V end lost 1 base, the J end lost 1 base, and 10 bases lay between the germline ends.